This T cell receptor beta chain was sequenced during a study of blood T cell repertoires in COVID-19. Study background: Material from acute and convalescent COVID-19 was sourced from the United States, Italy and Spain. From T cells, B-cell-depleted T cells, or PBMCs came the material, which was cDNA or gDNA.

Germline-derived CDR1 and CDR2 are GTSNPN and SVGIG (reference sequence). The CDR3 has 12 residues. Deletions cut 5 bases from V and 4 bases from J, with 11 bases between. This table comes from immunoSEQ multiplex PCR, and its TCRdb copy is limited to in-frame clones, with some not included. The sample consists of 60,000 or so clones, around four fifths of them appearing once. The TCR sequence derives from a woman aged 45-60 years with active or convalescent COVID-19. The V and J genes are TRBV30 and TRBJ1-2; no firm D call. The sequenced sample was peripheral blood. The CDR3 bases are TGTGCCTGGGTTTTGAGTGGCTATGGCTACACCTTC. Translated: CAWVLSGYGYTF.